Listed below are T cell receptor beta chains from one sample, sequenced in a study of blood T cell repertoires in COVID-19. Sequencing was performed with immunoSEQ multiplex PCR; in TCRdb, only in-frame clones are kept and a portion is missing. This sample yields 200,000 to 250,000 clones, of which 70% to 90% are seen a single time; about 2.2% belongs to the top ten. The sample taken for sequencing was peripheral blood. These receptors were obtained from a young man who had recovered from COVID-19. The CDR3 runs from the conserved cysteine through the conserved F or W.

j_call v_call cdr3_aa
TRBJ2-5 TRBV19 CASSTPQGQETQYF
TRBJ2-7 TRBV5-1 CASSAGSSYEQYF
TRBJ2-1 TRBV7-8 CASSPSGDYYNEQFF
TRBJ1-1 TRBV7-9 CASSSLRGEAFF
TRBJ1-2 TRBV27 CASSGGIPTGGYTF
TRBJ2-1 TRBV7-2 CASSSTWGVNEQFF
TRBJ2-7 TRBV2 CASRQGGGDEQYF
TRBJ1-1 TRBV6-5 CASSLAGFTNTEAFF
TRBJ2-6 TRBV30 CAGGQGGSGANVLTF
TRBJ2-5 TRBV7-8 CASSLVPLSGGGETQYF
TRBJ1-2 TRBV5-4 CASSLDGQGLGYTF
TRBJ2-7 TRBV19 CASSLQGPDSYEQYF
TRBJ1-3 TRBV5-1 CASSLGGVSPGNTIYF
TRBJ1-3 TRBV20-1 CSARLRTTIYF
TRBJ2-3 TRBV13 CASSLTSRAAFDTQYF
TRBJ1-2 TRBV4-2 CASSQEVGDRVYGYTF
TRBJ1-5 TRBV18 CASSPRDSSNQPQHF
TRBJ1-2 TRBV3-1/TRBV3-2 CASSQATGAVNYGYTF
TRBJ2-7 TRBV6-5 CASSYLMSVSEQYF
TRBJ2-7 TRBV15 CATSSGTLYEQYF
TRBJ1-1 TRBV6-5 CASSTRTGLNTEAFF
TRBJ2-5 TRBV4-1 CASSQGLAGGRMETQYF
TRBJ1-2 TRBV19 CASSAHNNYGYTF
TRBJ1-1 TRBV18 CASSPDLTGTEAFF
TRBJ1-1 TRBV3-1/TRBV3-2 CASRYRRGTEAFF
TRBJ2-6 TRBV6-6 CASSRGGGSGANVLTF
TRBJ2-7 TRBV23-1 CASSQDRWGPYEQYF
TRBJ2-1 TRBV19 CASSIDGIAYNEQFF
TRBJ2-5 TRBV13 CASSLGGLDKETQYF
TRBJ2-5 TRBV27 CASSLSGLAGWETQYF